These 20 T cell receptor beta chains were all obtained from the same sample, sequenced in a study of early stage breast cancer tumors (TCRdb year 2017). Receptor libraries were prepared by the immunoSEQ multiplex PCR assay. Here the immuneACCESS table is served through TCRdb, limited to in-frame sequences with V and J called. Missing clones are a known gap in these copies; in checked studies unresolved V genes cover under half, and the rest lacks a known reason. For this sample the table gives around 20,000 clones, of which around four fifths were detected only once. Approximately 1.7% of the sample comes from the top ten. The sequencing sample was made of blood. The receptors shown here come from a person aged 65 to 85 with breast cancer.

The V call is TRBV7-2, the J call TRBJ2-3; 13 bases map to TRBD2. Germline-derived CDR1 and CDR2 are SGHTA and FQGNSA. V trimming: 5 bases; J trimming: 4 bases; junction bases outside the gene matches: 9. This CDR3 spans 17 amino acids. The DNA for the CDR3 is TGTGCCAGCAGCCGCACTAGCGGGGGGGCCGGAGCAGATACGCAGTATTTT. Encoded protein: CASSRTSGGAGADTQYF.

The gene calls are TRBV5-5 and TRBJ1-2; the match to TRBD1 covers 8 bases. Germline V gene data show CDR1 as SGHKS and CDR2 as YYEKEE (reference sequence). V was pared by 4 bases and J by 6 bases, with 11 bases of the junction left unmatched. The CDR3 extends over 15 amino acids. CDR3 nucleotides: TGTGCCAGCAGCCAAACGACAGGGGCGCCCCATGGCTACACCTTC. This translates into CASSQTTGAPHGYTF. Based on the CDR3 plus reference TRBV5-5 and TRBJ1-2, the full variable domain is DAGVTQSPTHLIKTRGQQVTLRCSPISGHKSVSWYQQVLGQGPQFIFQYYEKEERGRGNFPDRFSARQFPNYSSELNVNALLLGDSALYLCASSQTTGAPHGYTFGSGTRLTVV.

The rearrangement joins TRBV2 to TRBJ2-7, with 9 positions matching TRBD1. CDR3 size: 14 residues. Germline-derived CDR1 and CDR2 are SNHLY and FYNNEI. V lost 5 bases and J lost 2; bases outside the gene matches: 4. The chain's CDR3 is CASSSDRGPYEQYF. The DNA for the CDR3 is TGTGCCAGCAGTTCGGACAGGGGCCCCTACGAGCAGTACTTC. Based on the CDR3 plus reference TRBV2 and TRBJ2-7, the full variable domain is EPEVTQTPSHQVTQMGQEVILRCVPISNHLYFYWYRQILGQKVEFLVSFYNNEISEKSEIFDDQFSVERPDGSNFTLKIRSTKLEDSAMYFCASSSDRGPYEQYFGPGTRLTVT.

This chain links TRBV30 with TRBJ2-1; the D gene is possibly TRBD2 (5 bases). V lost 3 bases and J lost 0, with 18 bases in between. Germline CDR1 is GTSNPN and CDR2 is SVGIG (reference sequence). This CDR3 spans 17 amino acids. The CDR3 DNA reads TGTGCCTGGAGCGGGGAGACCAGTCGGAGCTCCTACAATGAGCAGTTCTTC. It encodes CAWSGETSRSSYNEQFF.

The chain joins TRBV7-6 to TRBJ1-4; 7 bases agree with TRBD1. The ends lost 5 bases at V and 10 bases at J; junction bases unmatched: 10. CDR1 and CDR2 (germline): SGHVS, FNYEAQ. The CDR3 covers 14 residues. The CDR3 is CASSVQEGAGKLFF. CDR3 nucleotide sequence: TGTGCCAGCAGCGTACAGGAGGGGGCGGGAAAACTGTTTTTT.

This clone was counted a single time. The chain is built from TRBV2 and TRBJ2-5, with D hard to call. V lost 6 bases, J lost 5 bases, and 7 bases lay in between. CDR3 length: 11 residues. Germline V lookup: CDR1 SNHLY, CDR2 FYNNEI. The CDR3 DNA reads as TGTGCCAGCAGCCTTCGGGAGACCCAGTACTTC. Protein sequence: CASSLRETQYF.

The rearrangement links TRBV6-5 to TRBJ1-2; the match to TRBD1 covers 8 bases. Trimming at V came to 6 bases and at J to 4 bases, leaving 10 bases not matched to a gene. Germline lookup yields CDR1 MNHEY and CDR2 SVGAGI. The length of the CDR3 is 15 residues. CDR3 coding DNA: TGTGCCAGCAGCCCAGGACAGGGACGCACCTATGGCTACACCTTC. This translates into CASSPGQGRTYGYTF.

This clone was detected only once. The V call is TRBV5-1, the J call TRBJ1-6, with 7 bases matching TRBD1. Germline values: CDR1 SGHRS, CDR2 YFSETQ. CDR3 size: 14 residues. Trimming took 4 bases from V and 10 from J; bases not matched to a gene: 8. This CDR3 is CASSTGVSDSPLHF. The CDR3 nucleotides read TGCGCCAGCAGCACAGGGGTATCGGACTCACCCCTCCACTTT.

V gene TRBV5-1 combines with J gene TRBJ2-5, with TRBD1 matching 7 bases. Germline lookup yields CDR1 SGHRS and CDR2 YFSETQ. With 4 bases clipped from V and 1 base from J, the junction kept 1 base outside the gene matches. The CDR3 extends over 13 amino acids. The CDR3 is CASSRDSQETQYF. CDR3 nucleotide sequence: TGCGCCAGCAGCCGGGACAGCCAAGAGACCCAGTACTTC.

This rearrangement joins TRBV7-2 to TRBJ1-1; D may be TRBD1 (5 bases). Germline CDR1 SGHTA, CDR2 FQGNSA. The CDR3 consists of 17 residues. V was cut by 2 bases and J by 0 bases, with 16 bases left in between. The CDR3 DNA sequence: TGTGCCAGCAGCTTACGCAGGGTGGCCTTGATGAACACTGAAGCTTTCTTT. This gives the protein CASSLRRVALMNTEAFF.

This clone came up once. The chain uses TRBV7-2 and TRBJ1-1, with D possibly matching TRBD1 (5 bases). The V end lost 0 bases, the J end lost 1 base, and 9 bases lay between the germline ends. Germline lookup yields CDR1 SGHTA and CDR2 FQGNSA. CDR3 size: 15 residues. Here the CDR3 DNA reads TGTGCCAGCAGCTTAGCGGGGGGTAGGAACACTGAAGCTTTCTTT. It is translated as CASSLAGGRNTEAFF.

The chain uses TRBV7-9 and TRBJ2-7, with 10 bases identical to TRBD1. Germline V gene sequence: CDR1 SEHNR, CDR2 FQNEAQ (reference sequence). J gave up 9 bases and V 3 bases, and 5 bases lay outside the gene matches. The CDR3 extends over 13 amino acids. The CDR3 here is CASSLTGGAGQYF. In DNA form, the CDR3 reads TGTGCCAGCAGCTTGACAGGGGGCGCAGGGCAGTACTTC.

The sample holds one count of this clone. The rearrangement joins TRBV5-1 to TRBJ2-7; 7 bases are shared with TRBD2. V shed 0 bases, J shed 0 bases, and the junction held 0 bases outside the gene matches. Germline V gene data show CDR1 as SGHRS and CDR2 as YFSETQ. The CDR3 length is 14 residues. CDR3 sequence reads: CASSLGTSSYEQYF. Written as DNA, the CDR3 is TGCGCCAGCAGCTTGGGGACTAGCTCCTACGAGCAGTACTTC.

This chain connects TRBV11-2 to TRBJ2-2; weak D call: TRBD1 (6 bases). Trimming stripped 1 base from V and 6 bases from J, with 9 bases between. Germline assignment: CDR1 SGHAT and CDR2 FQNNGV. The CDR3 has 14 amino acids. The DNA of the CDR3 is TGTGCCAGCAGCTTAGCAGGGGCGCCCGGGGAGCTGTTTTTT. Protein product: CASSLAGAPGELFF.

The chain is built from TRBV6-4 and TRBJ2-3; a possible D gene is TRBD1 (5 bases). V was clipped by 6 bases and J by 2 bases, with 15 bases between them. Germline V CDR1 and CDR2: MRHNA, SNTAGT. The CDR3 contains 15 residues. The CDR3 spells CASSPRQGVTDTQYF. The CDR3 nucleotides are TGTGCCAGCAGCCCTCGGCAAGGGGTCACAGATACGCAGTATTTT.

The gene calls are TRBV9 and TRBJ2-3; perhaps TRBD2 as D (6 bases). V was shortened by 1 base and J by 0 bases, with 18 bases between the two germline ends. This CDR3 has 18 amino acids. Germline values: CDR1 SGDLS, CDR2 YYNGEE. The CDR3 region has the DNA TGTGCCAGCAGCGTAAAGGAGGGTACAGGTTCTAGCACAGATACGCAGTATTTT. Translated: CASSVKEGTGSSTDTQYF.

This clone was observed once. The chain uses TRBV28 and TRBJ1-1, with D perhaps TRBD1 (6 bases). V was trimmed by 2 bases and J by 3 bases, leaving 22 bases between them. CDR1 is MDHEN, CDR2 SYDVKM, per germline. This CDR3 contains 18 residues. CDR3 sequence: CASSLMGRGTFGDTEAFF. The CDR3 DNA sequence: TGTGCCAGCAGTTTAATGGGCAGGGGAACCTTTGGGGACACTGAAGCTTTCTTT. The full variable domain, in which reference TRBV28 and TRBJ1-1 provide the parts outside the CDR3, is DVKVTQSSRYLVKRTGEKVFLECVQDMDHENMFWYRQDPGLGLRLIYFSYDVKMKEKGDIPEGYSVSREKKERFSLILESASTNQTSMYLCASSLMGRGTFGDTEAFFGQGTRLTVV.

This sequence joins TRBV25-1 and TRBJ2-2; D call uncertain. The V and J ends lost 1 base and 0 bases respectively, with 9 bases between them. The CDR3 consists of 16 residues. Germline CDR1 and CDR2: MGHDK and SYGVNS. CDR3 DNA: TGTGCCAGCAGTGAATCGAAGCCCGCGAACACCGGGGAGCTGTTTTTT. Its translation is CASSESKPANTGELFF.

The V call is TRBV19, the J call TRBJ1-2; 7 bases align to TRBD1. The ends lost 3 bases at V and 6 bases at J; junction bases unmatched: 16. This CDR3 contains 17 residues. From germline, CDR1 is LNHDA and CDR2 SQIVND (reference sequence). CDR3 bases: TGTGCCAGTAGTATCCCCGGGACTGGGACAGCGACGAATGGCTACACCTTC. It encodes CASSIPGTGTATNGYTF.

CDR3 sequence: CASSSQGATNEKLFF. The CDR3 bases are TGCGCCAGCAGCTCACAGGGGGCAACTAATGAAAAACTGTTTTTT. The V and J genes are TRBV5-1 and TRBJ1-4, with 8 bases that match TRBD1. V lost 3 bases to trimming and J lost 0 bases; unmatched junction nucleotides: 1. This CDR3 region has 15 residues. In germline, CDR1 is SGHRS, CDR2 YFSETQ. Full variable domain (rest looked up from reference TRBV5-1 and TRBJ1-4): KAGVTQTPRYLIKTRGQQVTLSCSPISGHRSVSWYQQTPGQGLQFLFEYFSETQRNKGNFPGRFSGRQFSNSRSEMNVSTLELGDSALYLCASSSQGATNEKLFFGSGTQLSVL.